The subject of this entry is one T cell receptor beta chain. Thawed, overnight-rested PBMC were stained with GMM-loaded CD1B tetramer, viability dye and anti-CD3, then sorted. The CD1B tetramers carried C32 glucose monomycolate purified from Rhodococcus equi. From each donor, some 91,000 tetramer-negative cells were sorted. This record comes from a study of T cells in tuberculosis. Measured with immunoSEQ multiplex PCR; TCRdb has only the in-frame clones, and not every one. This sample has around 50,000 clones, with around 90% found just once. V lost 5 bases, J lost 2 bases, and 9 bases stayed unmatched. The CDR3 runs to 16 residues. Germline V gene data show CDR1 as PRHDT and CDR2 as FYEKMQ (reference sequence).

Sequences were obtained from CD1b-GMM tetramer-negative cells sorted from PBMCs. This TCR derives from an adult woman with latent tuberculosis. The gene calls are TRBV13 and TRBJ2-3, with 8 positions matching TRBD2. In DNA form, the CDR3 reads TGTGCCAGCAGCCAAGAGCGGGAGTCCTTCACAGATACGCAGTATTTT. It yields the protein CASSQERESFTDTQYF.